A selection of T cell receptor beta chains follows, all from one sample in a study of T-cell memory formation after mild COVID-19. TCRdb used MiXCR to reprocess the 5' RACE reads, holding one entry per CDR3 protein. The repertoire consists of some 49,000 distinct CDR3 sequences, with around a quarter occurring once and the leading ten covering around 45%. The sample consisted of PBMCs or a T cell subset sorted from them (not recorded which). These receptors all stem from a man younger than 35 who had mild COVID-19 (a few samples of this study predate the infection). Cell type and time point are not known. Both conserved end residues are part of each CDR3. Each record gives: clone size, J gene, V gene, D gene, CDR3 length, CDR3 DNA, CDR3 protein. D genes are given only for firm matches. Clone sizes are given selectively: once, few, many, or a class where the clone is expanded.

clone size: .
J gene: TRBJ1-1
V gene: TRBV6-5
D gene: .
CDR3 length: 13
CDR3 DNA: TGTGCCAGCAGTTACTCGAAGAACACTGAAGCTTTCTTT
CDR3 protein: CASSYSKNTEAFF

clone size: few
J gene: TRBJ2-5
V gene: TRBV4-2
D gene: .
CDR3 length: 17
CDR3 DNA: TGTGCCAGCAGCTCAGGCGTATCCGAGGGGCCGCGGGAGACCCAGTACTTC
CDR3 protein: CASSSGVSEGPRETQYF

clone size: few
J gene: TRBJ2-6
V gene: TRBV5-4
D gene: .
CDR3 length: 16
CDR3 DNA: TGTGCCAGCAGCAGTCAGGGGATTGATGGGGCCAACGTCCTGACTTTC
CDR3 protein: CASSSQGIDGANVLTF

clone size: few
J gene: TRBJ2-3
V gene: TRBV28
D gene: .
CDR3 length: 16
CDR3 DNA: TGTGCCAGCAGCCGGACAGAGGAGGCGAGCACAGATACGCAGTATTTT
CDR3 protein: CASSRTEEASTDTQYF

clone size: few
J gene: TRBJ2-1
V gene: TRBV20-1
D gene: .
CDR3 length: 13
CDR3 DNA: TGCAGTGCTAGGGGCAGCGGCGATAATGAGCAGTTCTTC
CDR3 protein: CSARGSGDNEQFF

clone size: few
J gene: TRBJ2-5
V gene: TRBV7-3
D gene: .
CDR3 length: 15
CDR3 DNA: TGTGCCAGCAGCTTAGGAGGGGGGGCCCGTGAGACCCAGTACTTC
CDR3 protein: CASSLGGGARETQYF

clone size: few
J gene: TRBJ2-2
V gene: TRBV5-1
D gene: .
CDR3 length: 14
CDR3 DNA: TGCGCCAGCAGCCCCCAGTCACCCACCGGGGAGCTGTTTTTT
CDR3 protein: CASSPQSPTGELFF

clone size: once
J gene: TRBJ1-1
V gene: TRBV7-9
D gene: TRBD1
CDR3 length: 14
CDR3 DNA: TGTGCCAGCAGCATCCAGGGGGGTGTCACTGAAGCTTTCTTT
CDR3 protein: CASSIQGGVTEAFF

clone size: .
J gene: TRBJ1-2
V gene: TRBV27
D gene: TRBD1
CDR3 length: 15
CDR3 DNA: TGTGCCAGCAGTTTATACACAGGGGGCGACTATGGCTACACCTTC
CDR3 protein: CASSLYTGGDYGYTF

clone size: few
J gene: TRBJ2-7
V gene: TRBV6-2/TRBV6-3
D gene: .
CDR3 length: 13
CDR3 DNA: TGTGCCAGCAGTTGGGACTTTGCCTACGAGCAGTACTTC
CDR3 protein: CASSWDFAYEQYF